This is a list of T cell receptor beta chains from one sample in a study of cytomegalovirus exposure and HLA in healthy donors. Generated by immunoSEQ multiplex PCR, the TCRdb table keeps only in-frame clones and is missing some. The sample contains around 120,000 clones, 78% of which appear only once. Source material: PBMCs. Receptors were obtained from a middle-aged woman in good health and CMV-seronegative. Each CDR3 is given with its conserved first and last residue. Each record gives: J gene, D gene, clone size, V gene, CDR3 protein, CDR3 DNA. The D gene is left open where the match is weak. Size is stated for part of the rows, as once, few or many counts, or as a class when the clone is expanded.

>TRBJ2-7|.|.|TRBV5-1
CASSLLEPGQGYEQYF
TGCGCCAGCAGCTTGCTCGAACCCGGGCAGGGGTACGAGCAGTACTTC
>TRBJ1-1|.|few|TRBV28
CASSPAGRGGEAFF
TGTGCCAGCAGTCCTGCGGGGCGGGGGGGGGAAGCTTTCTTT
>TRBJ2-7|.|.|TRBV5-1
CASSLGRGPDEQYF
TGCGCCAGCAGCTTGGGTCGGGGTCCGGACGAGCAGTACTTC
>TRBJ1-5|.|once|TRBV6-1
CASSPSGTYQPQHF
TGTGCCAGCAGTCCTTCGGGGACTTATCAGCCCCAGCATTTT
>TRBJ1-1|.|few|TRBV11-2
CASSLEPGDNTEAFF
TGTGCCAGCAGCTTAGAGCCAGGGGATAACACTGAAGCTTTCTTT
>TRBJ2-4|TRBD1|.|TRBV27
CASRPWGTGKNIQYF
TGTGCCAGCAGGCCGTGGGGGACAGGCAAAAACATTCAGTACTTC
>TRBJ2-1|TRBD1|.|TRBV6-5
CASRYRGEEYNEQFF
TGTGCCAGCAGGTACAGGGGTGAGGAATACAATGAGCAGTTCTTC
>TRBJ1-1|TRBD1|few|TRBV7-9
CASSRDRVTWAFF
TGTGCCAGCAGCCGCGACAGGGTGACGTGGGCTTTCTTT
>TRBJ2-1|.|.|TRBV6-5
CASSYSDRLNEQFF
TGTGCCAGCAGTTACTCAGACAGACTCAATGAGCAGTTCTTC
>TRBJ1-1|.|.|TRBV7-8
CASSLKRQLNTEAFF
TGTGCCAGCAGCTTAAAGCGACAGTTGAACACTGAAGCTTTCTTT
>TRBJ1-2|.|.|TRBV7-9
CASSLALWTERTNYGYTF
TGTGCCAGCAGCTTAGCACTCTGGACAGAACGCACTAACTATGGCTACACCTTC
>TRBJ2-3|.|.|TRBV5-5
CASSLAPLSRAGQYF
TGTGCCAGCAGCTTGGCCCCGTTGTCTCGAGCGGGGCAGTATTTT
>TRBJ1-3|.|.|TRBV11-3
CASSLGAGSGNTIYF
TGTGCCAGCAGCTTAGGAGCGGGCTCTGGAAACACCATATATTTT
>TRBJ2-1|TRBD2|.|TRBV7-9
CASSLGLANEQFF
TGTGCCAGCAGCCTGGGACTAGCCAATGAGCAGTTCTTC
>TRBJ2-6|.|few|TRBV7-3
CASSSRGASGANVLTF
TGTGCCAGCAGCTCACGGGGAGCGTCGGGGGCCAACGTCCTGACTTTC
>TRBJ2-1|TRBD2|.|TRBV4-2
CASSSLAGGDEQFF
TGTGCCAGCAGCTCACTAGCGGGAGGTGATGAGCAGTTCTTC
>TRBJ2-7|.|.|TRBV6-1
CASSALYEQYF
TGTGCCAGCAGTGCTCTCTACGAGCAGTACTTC
>TRBJ2-5|TRBD1|.|TRBV6-5
CASSPSRTGEETQYF
TGTGCCAGCAGTCCGTCCCGCACAGGGGAAGAGACCCAGTACTTC
>TRBJ2-1|.|.|TRBV27
CASSLLTPRDEQFF
TGTGCCAGCAGTCTACTAACCCCGAGGGATGAGCAGTTCTTC
>TRBJ1-5|TRBD1|.|TRBV4-1
CASSRVTTGGKNQPQHF
TGCGCCAGCAGCCGCGTAACGACAGGGGGCAAAAATCAGCCCCAGCATTTT
>TRBJ2-7|TRBD1|.|TRBV7-9
CASSLGDRLRGQYF
TGTGCCAGCAGCCTCGGGGACAGATTACGAGGGCAGTACTTC
>TRBJ2-2|.|.|TRBV19
CASSIVQGGTGELFF
TGTGCCAGTAGTATCGTCCAGGGGGGAACCGGGGAGCTGTTTTTT
>TRBJ2-7|.|.|TRBV5-5
CASSLGPGVIYEQYF
TGTGCCAGCAGCTTGGGACCAGGGGTCATCTACGAGCAGTACTTC
>TRBJ1-1|.|once|TRBV27
CASSLRAGNTEAFF
TGTGCCAGCAGTTTACGCGCTGGGAACACTGAAGCTTTCTTT
>TRBJ2-2|TRBD1|once|TRBV7-6
CASSYLTGENTGELFF
TGTGCCAGCAGCTACCTGACAGGGGAAAACACCGGGGAGCTGTTTTTT
>TRBJ2-1|TRBD1|.|TRBV5-1
CASSLNPTGGGNEQFF
TGCGCCAGCAGCTTGAACCCGACAGGGGGAGGCAATGAGCAGTTCTTC
>TRBJ2-1|TRBD2|.|TRBV5-6
CASSLRLAGAYEQFF
TGTGCCAGCAGCTTGAGATTAGCGGGAGCCTATGAGCAGTTCTTC
>TRBJ2-7|TRBD2|.|TRBV18
CASSPLAGRDYEQYF
TGTGCCAGCTCACCTCTAGCGGGAAGGGACTACGAGCAGTACTTC
>TRBJ2-2|.|once|TRBV4-3
CASSQQGGHTGELFF
TGCGCCAGCAGCCAACAGGGAGGTCACACCGGGGAGCTGTTTTTT
>TRBJ2-7|TRBD1|once|TRBV13
CASSESAGTGVFF
TGTGCCAGCAGCGAATCCGCCGGGACAGGAGTTTTCTTC
>TRBJ2-2|TRBD1|once|TRBV5-4
CASSLGTGPGTGELFF
TGTGCCAGCAGCCTCGGGACAGGGCCGGGCACCGGGGAGCTGTTTTTT
>TRBJ2-7|.|.|TRBV28
CASSSPLVGRGGVQYF
TGTGCCAGCAGTTCCCCCCTGGTGGGCAGAGGGGGGGTGCAGTACTTC
>TRBJ2-3|TRBD2|.|TRBV27
CASSRGLAGSTDTQYF
TGTGCCAGCAGTAGGGGACTAGCGGGGAGCACAGATACGCAGTATTTT
>TRBJ1-1|.|.|TRBV7-9
CASRSRSSRRSEAFF
TGTGCCAGCAGATCCCGCTCATCAAGGCGGTCTGAAGCTTTCTTT
>TRBJ2-2|.|.|TRBV7-8
CASSGAVTGELFF
TGTGCCAGCAGCGGGGCCGTCACCGGGGAGCTGTTTTTT
>TRBJ2-3|TRBD1|once|TRBV9
CASSNRQGSTDTQYF
TGTGCCAGCAGCAATCGACAGGGGAGCACAGATACGCAGTATTTT
>TRBJ2-1|TRBD2|.|TRBV6-6
CASSDSGSSYNEQFF
TGTGCCAGCAGTGACAGCGGGAGCTCCTACAATGAGCAGTTCTTC
>TRBJ2-3|.|.|TRBV5-1
CASSPPGHRTDTQYF
TGCGCCAGCAGCCCCCCGGGACACCGCACAGATACGCAGTATTTT
>TRBJ1-2|.|.|TRBV28
CASTSPRVGGYGYTF
TGTGCCAGCACGTCCCCAAGGGTGGGGGGCTATGGCTACACCTTC
>TRBJ1-3|.|.|TRBV2
CASSESTFSGNTIYF
TGTGCCAGCAGTGAATCGACTTTCTCTGGAAACACCATATATTTT
>TRBJ2-1|.|.|TRBV19
CASSRLTRESEQFF
TGTGCCAGTAGTCGACTGACCCGGGAAAGTGAGCAGTTCTTC
>TRBJ2-7|TRBD2|few|TRBV7-2
CASSPGLAGTYEQYF
TGTGCCAGCAGCCCGGGACTAGCGGGTACCTACGAGCAGTACTTC
>TRBJ2-7|.|few|TRBV5-1
CASSMTESYEQYF
TGCGCCAGCAGCATGACAGAGAGCTACGAGCAGTACTTC
>TRBJ2-1|TRBD2|.|TRBV4-2
CASSQESSGSSYNEQFF
TGTGCCAGCAGCCAGGAATCTAGCGGGAGCTCCTACAATGAGCAGTTCTTC
>TRBJ2-7|TRBD1|.|TRBV28
CASSVTGTGSDEQYF
TGTGCCAGCAGCGTCACCGGGACAGGGAGTGACGAGCAGTACTTC
>TRBJ2-2|TRBD1|.|TRBV4-2
CASSQPGQVNTGELFF
TGTGCCAGCAGCCAGCCCGGACAGGTCAACACCGGGGAGCTGTTTTTT
>TRBJ2-1|TRBD2|.|TRBV4-2
CASSLAPGLVAYNEQFF
TGTGCCAGCAGCCTCGCGCCGGGACTAGTCGCCTACAATGAGCAGTTCTTC
>TRBJ1-2|TRBD1|.|TRBV7-2
CASSLAMQLGTGFNGYTF
TGTGCCAGCAGCTTAGCTATGCAATTAGGGACAGGGTTTAATGGCTACACCTTC